Listed here are 28 T cell receptor beta chains from one sample, sequenced in a study of human T cells and chemical hapten exposure. Each CDR3 protein gets one entry after TCRdb re-called the RACE reads with MiXCR. The repertoire includes about 82,000 distinct CDR3 sequences, over 7% of them detected once, and roughly 1.4% sits in the top ten. As for time point: healthy volunteer bleed at 6 weeks. It was from unfractionated whole blood that total RNA was extracted. The material sequenced was whole blood. The receptors here all came from a male donor in good health. Some clones in this sample may be carry-over from other donors' samples.

The rearrangement joins TRBV19 to TRBJ1-1; the D is unclear. This CDR3 region has 13 residues. Germline loops: CDR1 LNHDA, CDR2 SQIVND (reference sequence). V was cut by 5 bases and J by 1 base, with 8 bases left in between. DNA for the CDR3: TGTGCCAGTAGTCGAACCTCGAACACTGAAGCTTTCTTT. Translated, it gives CASSRTSNTEAFF.

The genes are TRBV10-3 and TRBJ2-7; D is unresolved. Germline V lookup: CDR1 ENHRY, CDR2 SYGVKD. CDR3 length: 12 amino acids. V lost 3 bases, J lost 5 bases, and 8 bases lay in between. The CDR3: CAISDRYHEQYF. As DNA, the CDR3 is TGTGCCATCAGTGACAGGTACCACGAGCAGTACTTC.

The DNA for the CDR3 is TGCAGCGTTGAAAGCCCAGCGCCATCCTACAATGAGCAGTTCTTC. Its translation is CSVESPAPSYNEQFF. J is TRBJ2-1 and V is TRBV29-1; D is uncertain. Trimming removed 2 bases at V and 1 base at J, with 12 bases between. CDR3 size: 15 residues. Germline loops: CDR1 SQVTM, CDR2 ANQGSEA.

This clonotype was counted only a few times. The chain couples TRBV3-1 to TRBJ2-1; D call uncertain. The CDR3 covers 13 residues. Germline lookup yields CDR1 LGHDT and CDR2 YNNKEL (reference sequence). The V and J ends lost 0 bases and 10 bases respectively, with 10 bases between them. As DNA, the CDR3 is TGTGCCAGCAGCCAAGATAAGCGCACGGAGCAGTTCTTC. It encodes CASSQDKRTEQFF.

This clonotype was seen repeatedly, ten times or more. This chain connects TRBV12-3 or TRBV12-4 to TRBJ2-7; maybe TRBD1 (6 bases). The CDR3 totals 13 residues. V was pared by 5 bases and J by 8 bases, with 16 bases between. The CDR3 nucleotides read TGTGCCAGCAGTACAATACAGGGAACGCAGCAGTACTTC. It translates to CASSTIQGTQQYF.

This chain connects TRBV20-1 to TRBJ2-4; perhaps TRBD2 as D (5 bases). Trimming removed 5 bases from V and 6 bases from J, with 17 bases in between. The germline CDR1 and CDR2 sequences are DFQATT and SNEGSKA (reference sequence). This CDR3 spans 14 amino acids. The CDR3 sequence: CSAPLRAEGNIQYF. CDR3 DNA sequence: TGCAGTGCTCCATTGAGGGCTGAAGGAAACATTCAGTACTTC.

The chain links TRBV20-1 to TRBJ2-6, with 7 nucleotides matching TRBD1. The trim removed 6 bases at V and 0 bases at J, leaving 8 bases unmatched. CDR1 and CDR2 (germline): DFQATT, SNEGSKA (reference sequence). CDR3 length equals 16 residues. The CDR3 bases are TGCAGTGCCTTCACCTGGACAGGCTCTGGGGCCAACGTCCTGACTTTC. It is translated as CSAFTWTGSGANVLTF.

This clonotype has at least ten counts. In DNA, the CDR3 is TGTGCCAGCAGCCTATCTTCTCAGCCCCAGCATTTT. Amino acid sequence: CASSLSSQPQHF. V is TRBV7-9 and J is TRBJ1-5; D unclear. Germline assignment: CDR1 SEHNR and CDR2 FQNEAQ (reference sequence). The CDR3 spans 12 residues. Trimming removed 5 bases at V and 6 bases at J, with 8 bases between.

This clonotype was seen a handful of times. V usage is TRBV20-1 and J usage is TRBJ2-2; D may match TRBD1 or TRBD2 (5 bases each). The CDR3 totals 16 residues. Trimming pared 6 bases from V and 2 bases from J, leaving 19 bases between. CDR1 and CDR2 (germline): DFQATT, SNEGSKA (reference sequence). The CDR3 bases are TGCAGTGCCTACTCGGGGATTGGACACAACACCGGGGAGCTGTTTTTT. Translation gives CSAYSGIGHNTGELFF.

The gene calls are TRBV7-6 and TRBJ2-1, with D maybe TRBD2 (6 bases). The germline CDR1 and CDR2 sequences are SGHVS and FNYEAQ. V was clipped by 2 bases and J by 8 bases, with 10 bases between them. The length of the CDR3 is 13 residues. The CDR3 DNA follows: TGTGCCAGCAGCTTAACGAGGAGGGATGAGCAGTTCTTC. As protein: CASSLTRRDEQFF. The whole variable domain, filled in from reference TRBV7-6 and TRBJ2-1, reads GAGVSQSPRYKVTKRGQDVALRCDPISGHVSLYWYRQALGQGPEFLTYFNYEAQQDKSGLPNDRFSAERPEGSISTLTIQRTEQRDSAMYRCASSLTRRDEQFFGPGTRLTVL.

The chain carries TRBV4-3 and TRBJ1-2; 8 bases map to TRBD1. This CDR3 region has 14 residues. Germline CDR1 LGHNA, CDR2 YSLEER. Trimming removed 4 bases from V and 5 bases from J; junction bases left unmatched: 6. CDR3 in DNA: TGCGCCAGCAGCCCAGGGACAGGAGTATATGGCTACACCTTC. Translation gives CASSPGTGVYGYTF.

This clonotype turned up a few times. The chain links TRBV4-2 to TRBJ2-1; 14 positions agree with TRBD2. CDR3 size: 17 residues. Trimming removed 0 bases from V and 9 bases from J; junction bases left unmatched: 7. Per germline, CDR1 LGHNA and CDR2 YNFKEQ. CDR3 residues: CASSQDSGLAGEPEQFF. For the CDR3, the DNA is TGTGCCAGCAGCCAAGACTCGGGACTAGCGGGAGAACCTGAGCAGTTCTTC.

This clonotype was seen only a few times. V and J are TRBV27 and TRBJ1-1, with D unclear. Deletions cut 0 bases from V and 8 bases from J, with 19 bases between. Per the germline V gene, CDR1 is MNHEY and CDR2 is SMNVEV (reference sequence). This CDR3 contains 16 residues. The CDR3, as DNA: TGTGCCAGCAGTTTATCGATAGCCACAATGGGCGCCGAAGCTTTCTTT. It yields the protein CASSLSIATMGAEAFF.

The chain carries TRBV5-1 and TRBJ1-6; 7 bases are a match to TRBD1. With 7 bases clipped from V and 10 bases from J, the junction kept 20 bases outside the gene matches. The CDR3 spans 17 residues. Looked up from germline, CDR1 is SGHRS and CDR2 is YFSETQ. CDR3 in DNA: TGCGCCAGCCGATTCACAGGGGACGCTTCCCCCACCTCACCCCTCCACTTT. Encoded protein: CASRFTGDASPTSPLHF.

This clonotype was seen a handful of times. The chain has TRBV5-1 and TRBJ1-5; TRBD1 is a possible D gene (5 bases). The V gene's germline CDR1 is SGHRS and CDR2 YFSETQ. CDR3 length equals 15 residues. The V gene lost 4 bases and the J gene lost 1 base, with 12 bases spanning the gap. The CDR3 reads CASSPGSTSNQPQHF. CDR3 nucleotides: TGCGCCAGCAGCCCAGGGTCCACCAGCAATCAGCCCCAGCATTTT.

CDR3 amino acids: CASSSNGEAFF. CDR3 DNA: TGTGCCAGCAGTAGCAATGGTGAAGCTTTCTTT. The chain has TRBV12-3 or TRBV12-4 and TRBJ1-1; D not certain. This CDR3 has 11 residues. Trimming shortened V by 5 bases and J by 7 bases, and 8 bases separated the two germline ends.

This clonotype was seen a handful of times. The V and J genes are TRBV20-1 and TRBJ1-3, with TRBD1 as a possible D gene (6 bases). CDR1 is DFQATT and CDR2 is SNEGSKA in the germline V gene (reference sequence). The CDR3 spans 15 residues. The germline V and J ends were trimmed by 0 bases and 1 base, with 10 bases remaining between them. CDR3 nucleotide sequence: TGCAGTGCTAGAGATGGGGGCAGATCTGGAAACACCATATATTTT. It yields the protein CSARDGGRSGNTIYF.

This chain joins TRBV7-9 and TRBJ2-3; weak D call: TRBD2 (6 bases). Germline V gives CDR1 SEHNR, CDR2 FQNEAQ (reference sequence). The V and J ends lost 4 bases and 4 bases respectively, with 12 bases between them. There are 14 residues in the CDR3. The CDR3 DNA is TGTGCCAGCAGCTCTCCAACGGGAGCAGATACGCAGTATTTT. It specifies CASSSPTGADTQYF.

This clonotype came up many times. The rearrangement links TRBV6-5 to TRBJ2-3, with D possibly TRBD1 on 5 matching bases. CDR3 length: 16 residues. V gave up 0 bases and J gave up 0 bases, with 10 bases separating them. Germline loops: CDR1 MNHEY, CDR2 SVGAGI. Here the CDR3 reads CASSYSGDTSTDTQYF. In nucleotides, the CDR3 is TGTGCCAGCAGTTACTCAGGGGATACTAGCACAGATACGCAGTATTTT.

This clonotype appeared a few times. The V gene is TRBV4-1, the J gene TRBJ2-5, with D unresolved. This CDR3 region has 12 residues. Trimming took off 0 bases at V and 4 bases at J, with 3 bases between the two ends. The germline V gene encodes CDR1 MGHRA and CDR2 YSYEKL. The chain's CDR3 is CASSQDLETQYF. For the CDR3, the DNA is TGCGCCAGCAGCCAAGATCTAGAGACCCAGTACTTC.

There are a few counts of this clonotype. This rearrangement joins TRBV29-1 to TRBJ2-5; TRBD1 or TRBD2 may be the D gene (5 bases each). V was trimmed by 2 bases and J by 2 bases, leaving 18 bases between them. Germline V lookup: CDR1 SQVTM, CDR2 ANQGSEA. The length of the CDR3 is 16 residues. The CDR3 nucleotides read TGCAGCGTTGAAAAGATTGCCCGGGACGGTCAAGAGACCCAGTACTTC. It yields the protein CSVEKIARDGQETQYF.

This clonotype has a count of ten or more. The V call is TRBV5-4, the J call TRBJ2-1; D may be TRBD2 (6 bases). V lost 4 bases and J 4 bases, leaving 15 bases between the germline ends. The CDR3 has 15 residues. Germline V gene sequence: CDR1 SGHNT, CDR2 YYREEE (reference sequence). CDR3 protein: CASSASGPNYNEQFF. The CDR3 coding sequence is TGTGCCAGCAGCGCAAGCGGGCCTAATTACAATGAGCAGTTCTTC.

J is TRBJ2-7 and V is TRBV10-3; 7 bases fit TRBD1. Germline V lookup: CDR1 ENHRY, CDR2 SYGVKD. The CDR3 has 17 residues. V shed 4 bases and J 4 bases; nucleotides not matched to a gene: 16. CDR3 sequence (DNA): TGTGCCATCAGTGCCCAAGTTAAGGGGGCGACTTCGTACGAGCAGTACTTC. This codes for CAISAQVKGATSYEQYF.

The table lists this clonotype with a few counts. V is TRBV7-9 and J is TRBJ1-1; 7 bases match TRBD1. CDR1 is SEHNR and CDR2 is FQNEAQ in the germline V gene (reference sequence). The trim removed 5 bases at V and 5 bases at J, leaving 11 bases unmatched. The CDR3 covers 15 residues. The CDR3 here is CASSTHQGGETEAFF. DNA for the CDR3: TGTGCCAGCAGCACTCACCAGGGGGGCGAAACTGAAGCTTTCTTT.

This clonotype was seen only a few times. The chain links TRBV21-1 to TRBJ1-6; TRBD1 reflects the table's D call only, with no check against the DNA. TRBV21-1 corresponds to a pseudogene. The length of the CDR3 is 17 residues. The CDR3 region has the DNA TGTGCCAGCAGCAAGGTCGGACAGAGCTCCTATAATTCACCCCTCCACTTT. Its translation is CASSKVGQSSYNSPLHF.

The sample holds a few counts of this clonotype. J is TRBJ2-3 and V is TRBV10-3, with D perhaps TRBD1 (6 bases). Germline lookup yields CDR1 ENHRY and CDR2 SYGVKD. The CDR3 runs to 17 residues. V shed 0 bases and J shed 0 bases, with 13 bases lying between them. CDR3: CAISESKGTPSTDTQYF. DNA of the CDR3: TGTGCCATCAGTGAGTCGAAAGGGACACCTAGCACAGATACGCAGTATTTT.

This clonotype has more than one count but fewer than ten. The chain carries TRBV3-1 and TRBJ1-6; TRBD1 might be the D (5 bases). Trimming cost V 1 base and J 2 bases, with 12 bases left between them. Germline values: CDR1 LGHDT, CDR2 YNNKEL (reference sequence). This CDR3 is built from 17 residues. This chain's CDR3 is CASSQGPSRAYNSPLHF. CDR3 coding DNA: TGTGCCAGCAGCCAAGGTCCTTCCAGGGCCTATAATTCACCCCTCCACTTT.

This chain's CDR3 is CASSLAGTSGDSYEQYF. The CDR3 DNA reads as TGTGCCAGCAGCTTAGCGGGGACTAGCGGGGATTCCTACGAGCAGTACTTC. The chain joins TRBV7-2 to TRBJ2-7; 13 bases fit TRBD2. The CDR3 extends over 17 amino acids. Germline assignment: CDR1 SGHTA and CDR2 FQGNSA. J lost 1 base, V lost 0 bases, and 3 bases had no gene match. The full variable domain, completed using reference TRBV7-2 and TRBJ2-7, is GAGVSQSPSNKVTEKGKDVELRCDPISGHTALYWYRQSLGQGLEFLIYFQGNSAPDKSGLPSDRFSAERTGGSVSTLTIQRTQQEDSAVYLCASSLAGTSGDSYEQYFGPGTRLTVT.